These T cell receptor beta chains were read from a single sample in a study of blood T cell repertoires in COVID-19. Sequenced by immunoSEQ multiplex PCR; TCRdb stores in-frame clones only, minus some. The sample records under 150,000 clones, around 80% being singletons. Specimen: peripheral blood. The receptor source for this set is a human donor in a cohort sampled during active COVID-19. Each CDR3 is given with its conserved first and last residue. D genes are given only for firm matches. The size field is filled for only some rows; it gives once, few, many or a size class.

>-|-|TRBJ2-7|TRBV30
TGTGCCTGGCCCCCCGGGTCCACGTCCTATGCCCCCCGTTACGAGCAGTACTTC
CAWPPGSTSYAPRYEQYF
>-|-|TRBJ2-7|TRBV3-1/TRBV3-2
TGTGCCAGCAGCCAAGTTAAGGGGCAGGCCTACGAGCAGTACTTC
CASSQVKGQAYEQYF
>TRBD1|-|TRBJ2-5|TRBV5-1
TGCGCCAGCAGCTCGGGACAGGGGAGAGAGACCCAGTACTTC
CASSSGQGRETQYF
>-|-|TRBJ2-5|TRBV29-1
TGCAGCGGGGGACCAACAACGGAGACCCAGTACTTC
CSGGPTTETQYF
>TRBD2|-|TRBJ2-3|TRBV19
TGTGCCAGTTCCGGCGGGGGGCTAGATACGCAGTATTTT
CASSGGGLDTQYF
>-|-|TRBJ1-4|TRBV18
TGTGCCAGCTCACGTGCCGGTCGGGAAAAACTGTTTTTT
CASSRAGREKLFF
>-|once|TRBJ1-4|TRBV4-1
TGCGCCAGCAGCCAATCGGGACTGACGGGATTTGAAAAACTGTTTTTT
CASSQSGLTGFEKLFF
>TRBD1|-|TRBJ1-6|TRBV28
TGTGCCAGCAGCCTCGGACAGGGAGGTTCACCCCTCCACTTT
CASSLGQGGSPLHF
>-|-|TRBJ1-1|TRBV9
TGTGCCAGCAGCGCAGGGTTTGATGAAGCTTTCTTT
CASSAGFDEAFF
>TRBD2|-|TRBJ2-7|TRBV7-2
TGTGCCAGCACCCTAGCGGGGGGGCACTCCTACGAGCAGTACTTC
CASTLAGGHSYEQYF
>TRBD1|-|TRBJ1-5|TRBV19
TGTGCCAGTAGTACCCGACAGGGTGATCAGCCCCAGCATTTT
CASSTRQGDQPQHF
>TRBD2|-|TRBJ2-1|TRBV19
TGTGCCAGTAGTATGGGACTAGCGGGGGACCGGCGCAATGAGCAGTTCTTC
CASSMGLAGDRRNEQFF
>-|once|TRBJ2-3|TRBV10-3
TGTGCCATCAGTGACTCGGAGACGCAGTATTTT
CAISDSETQYF
>-|-|TRBJ1-3|TRBV15
TGTGCCACCAGCAGAGCGGGTTCAGGAAACACCATATATTTT
CATSRAGSGNTIYF
>TRBD1|-|TRBJ2-7|TRBV7-2
TGTGCCAGCAGCTTAGCGACAGGGCAACCCGAGCAGTACTTC
CASSLATGQPEQYF
>-|-|TRBJ2-6|TRBV13
TGTGCCAGCAGCCCATCCTCGGACACCTCTTCCTCTGGGGCCAACGTCCTGACTTTC
CASSPSSDTSSSGANVLTF
>TRBD1|-|TRBJ2-2|TRBV7-7
TGTGCTAGCAGCCGCGACAGGGACACCGGGGAGCTGTTTTTT
CASSRDRDTGELFF
>-|-|TRBJ2-2|TRBV15
TGTGCCACCAGCAGAGATGAGGGCGGGGAGCTGTTTTTT
CATSRDEGGELFF
>TRBD2|-|TRBJ2-7|TRBV6-6
TGTGCCAGCAGCGGGACTAGCTCCTACGAGCAGTACTTC
CASSGTSSYEQYF
>-|-|TRBJ1-1|TRBV9
TGTGCCAGCAGCGCCCGGGACAATCCGGGGACTGAAGCTTTCTTT
CASSARDNPGTEAFF
>TRBD2|-|TRBJ2-2|TRBV25-1
TGTGCCAGCACCCCTCGGGGGGAGCTATCCGGGGAGCTGTTTTTT
CASTPRGELSGELFF
>-|-|TRBJ2-5|TRBV27
TGTGCCAGCAGTTTCGCGGATCAAGAGACCCAGTACTTC
CASSFADQETQYF
>-|-|TRBJ2-2|TRBV5-4
TGTGCCAGCAGCTTCCAGCGGGCTACCGCGGTTGGGGAGCTGTTTTTT
CASSFQRATAVGELFF
>-|-|TRBJ1-5|TRBV2
TGTGCCAGCAGTGAAGCGCCCTTCTGGGGAGGGGATAGCAATCAGCCCCAGCATTTT
CASSEAPFWGGDSNQPQHF
>TRBD2|-|TRBJ2-3|TRBV3-1/TRBV3-2
TGTGCCAGCAGATTTAGCGGGGGAACCACAGATACGCAGTATTTT
CASRFSGGTTDTQYF
>TRBD1|-|TRBJ1-4|TRBV5-1
TGCGCCAGCAGCTTGGACGGGACAGGGACAGAAAAACTGTTTTTT
CASSLDGTGTEKLFF
>-|-|TRBJ1-3|TRBV28
TGTGCCAGCAGTTACTTGGATGGGAGTGGAAACACCATATATTTT
CASSYLDGSGNTIYF
>TRBD1|-|TRBJ1-1|TRBV7-2
TGTGCCAGCAGCTTTGGACAGGGGGGGGAGACTGAAGCTTTCTTT
CASSFGQGGETEAFF
>-|-|TRBJ1-1|TRBV6-1
TGTGCCAGCAGTGAATTAAGAGTGGCTGAAGCTTTCTTT
CASSELRVAEAFF
>-|once|TRBJ2-5|TRBV12-1
TGTGCCAGCAGCTCCTCGGGGGGTCGGCAAGAGACCCAGTACTTC
CASSSSGGRQETQYF
>TRBD2|-|TRBJ2-3|TRBV11-2
TGTGCCAGCAGCTTGGCAAGCGGGGGGCTCCTCCGAGATACGCAGTATTTT
CASSLASGGLLRDTQYF
>-|-|TRBJ1-2|TRBV7-6
TGTGCCAGCAGCCAAACGGGGGGTTTCTATGGCTACACCTTC
CASSQTGGFYGYTF
>-|-|TRBJ1-3|TRBV6-1
TGTGCCAGCAGTGAAGCCACTGGAAACACCATATATTTT
CASSEATGNTIYF
>-|-|TRBJ2-1|TRBV7-3
TGTGCCAGCAGCTTAACTGGGCCTAACCCAGGCAATGAGCAGTTCTTC
CASSLTGPNPGNEQFF
>-|-|TRBJ1-4|TRBV5-1
TGCGCCAGCAGCCGAGACGGAGCAACTAATGAAAAACTGTTTTTT
CASSRDGATNEKLFF
>-|-|TRBJ2-7|TRBV11-1
TGTGCCAGCAGCTCAGGAAGGTGGGAGCAGTACTTC
CASSSGRWEQYF
>TRBD2|-|TRBJ2-3|TRBV7-9
TGTGCCAGCAGCTTAGCAGCGGGGATGACAGATACGCAGTATTTT
CASSLAAGMTDTQYF
>-|few|TRBJ2-1|TRBV9
TGTGCCAGCAGCCCGCGCTTACTCTACAATGAGCAGTTCTTC
CASSPRLLYNEQFF
>-|-|TRBJ2-1|TRBV9
TGTGCCAGCAGCGCTACCGGGACTCAGAAGTACAATGAGCAGTTCTTC
CASSATGTQKYNEQFF
>-|-|TRBJ2-3|TRBV9
TGTGCCAGCAGCCCCCGGTTAACGGGGACAGATACGCAGTATTTT
CASSPRLTGTDTQYF
>TRBD2|-|TRBJ2-1|TRBV2
TGTGCCAGCAGTGAAGCGGGGACCCCGCGCGCCCGGACTAGCGGTACCGTCTCCTACAATGAGCAGTTCTTC
CASSEAGTPRARTSGTVSYNEQFF
>TRBD1|-|TRBJ2-3|TRBV18
TGTGCCAGCTCACTCTTTCTGCGACAGGGGAGCACAGATACGCAGTATTTT
CASSLFLRQGSTDTQYF
>TRBD2|-|TRBJ2-3|TRBV6-5
TGTGCCAGCAGCCCAACTAGCGGGGGGGCAGATACGCAGTATTTT
CASSPTSGGADTQYF
>TRBD2|-|TRBJ2-1|TRBV11-3
TGTGCCAGCAGCTCGGGTGGGAGCGGGGTCAATGAGCAGTTCTTC
CASSSGGSGVNEQFF
>-|-|TRBJ1-2|TRBV27
TGTGCCAGCAGTTTATCGGGGGGGAGCTATGGCTACACCTTC
CASSLSGGSYGYTF